The rows below give T cell receptor beta chains drawn from one sample of a study of T cell clones after liver transplantation. Clones were read by immunoSEQ multiplex PCR, and TCRdb kept only the in-frame ones, dropping some. The table lists some 61,000 clones, about 70% of them singletons. Sample: CD4+ T cells from blood, taken at the 22-month timepoint. The receptors come from a human patient who received a liver transplant. Some T cells may be provided by the graft donor. Each CDR3 is given with its conserved first and last residue.

>TRBJ2-3|TRBV10-1
CASSEVGGRTQYF
>TRBJ2-6|TRBV2
CASKRRWVLEANVLTF
>TRBJ2-1|TRBV11-3
CASSLGSSSYNEQFF
>TRBJ2-7|TRBV29-1
CSVEVSGTESYEQYF
>TRBJ2-3|TRBV7-7
CASSQSPSGGASAQYF
>TRBJ2-3|TRBV11-2
CASSPFGGPGMTDTQYF
>TRBJ2-3|TRBV7-3
CASSPRAGTGDTQYF
>TRBJ1-4|TRBV5-1
CASSLGGLANEKLFF
>TRBJ2-3|TRBV27
CASSPRLAVISTDTQYF
>TRBJ2-2|TRBV7-3
CASSLRTGLAGELFF
>TRBJ2-7|TRBV7-9
CASSRWGWTGGIQYF
>TRBJ1-6|TRBV30
CAWSVRPTGSYNSPLHF
>TRBJ2-1|TRBV28
CASSSPGGTSLVTKQFF
>TRBJ2-1|TRBV11-2
CASSPTGGYRNEQFF
>TRBJ2-7|TRBV5-1
CASSFLDRTYEQYF
>TRBJ2-1|TRBV28
CASSPAAGGYQFF
>TRBJ1-5|TRBV2
CASSARRYSNQPQHF
>TRBJ1-5|TRBV30
CAWSVAGQPQHF
>TRBJ1-1|TRBV28
CASSLIGTGWLNTEAFF
>TRBJ2-7|TRBV6-5
CASSRGQGHEQYF
>TRBJ2-2|TRBV19
CASSISGVGELFF
>TRBJ1-2|TRBV5-6
CASSLGGAGYGYTF
>TRBJ1-5|TRBV4-1
CASSQAGLGSNQPQHF
>TRBJ1-1|TRBV30
CAWRVGRGVTEAFF
>TRBJ1-4|TRBV5-4
CASSPGGTTNEKLFF
>TRBJ2-3|TRBV6-4
CASSVGGRSTDTQYF
>TRBJ1-6|TRBV28
CASSLLASPLHF
>TRBJ1-2|TRBV30
CAWSPAAGLGYTF
>TRBJ1-2|TRBV4-2
CASSQDSGGAPFDGYTF
>TRBJ1-1|TRBV6-4
CASSANGLNTEAFF
>TRBJ1-5|TRBV2
CASSEQGGHQPQHF
>TRBJ2-5|TRBV7-8
CASTPEGLATPETQYF
>TRBJ2-7|TRBV7-9
CASSSKTVAGNYEQYF
>TRBJ2-5|TRBV4-2
CASSQKIGGGETQYF
>TRBJ1-1|TRBV18
CASSPPGMNTEAFF
>TRBJ2-7|TRBV10-3
CAIRTGLEDYEQYF
>TRBJ2-5|TRBV4-2
CASSQVLAGAWGETQYF
>TRBJ1-1|TRBV4-1
CASSSDFQVRAEAFF
>TRBJ1-1|TRBV25-1
CASSAYLAENTEAFF
>TRBJ1-3|TRBV14
CASSLRTGGPGNTIYF
>TRBJ1-2|TRBV28
CASSLSATGNYGYTF
>TRBJ2-5|TRBV7-9
CASSLDGLDEETQYF
>TRBJ1-2|TRBV6-6
CASSYGLGDGYTF
>TRBJ2-7|TRBV7-2
CASSVRTASYEQYF
>TRBJ2-5|TRBV11-1
CASSSGQGGETQYF